The clone carrying this T cell receptor (beta chain) was seen at least ten times. Uncontrolled infection, other autoimmune disease, pregnancy or lactation disqualified patients from enrolment. Diagnoses were established using clinical symptoms, serum thyroxine and TRAb, thyroid ultrasound and orbital computed tomography. Progressors' blood was drawn at hyperthyroidism diagnosis, before ophthalmopathy symptoms. The CDR3 runs 16 residues. Looked up from germline, CDR1 is DFQATT and CDR2 is SNEGSKA (reference sequence). Trimming pared 0 bases from V and 5 bases from J, leaving 16 bases between. Amplification targeted TCR beta CDR3 regions from RNA transcripts. Initially, a first-round RT-PCR of the TCR CDR3 employed the HTBI primer set. In TCRdb, the multiplex PCR reads were re-called with MiXCR into one record per CDR3 protein. The top ten hold 28% of the sample, which has fewer than 400,000 distinct CDR3 sequences, 15% to 19% seen once.

This record comes from a study of T cells in Graves' hyperthyroidism and ophthalmopathy. The chain uses TRBV20-1 and TRBJ2-2, with D maybe TRBD2 (5 bases). The sequence was obtained from a woman younger than 30 with Graves' hyperthyroidism that later progressed to Graves' ophthalmopathy. The specimen sequenced was blood. CDR3 amino acids: CSARDRPGMDTGELFF. The CDR3 DNA reads TGCAGTGCTAGAGATAGGCCGGGGATGGATACCGGGGAGCTGTTTTTT.